The source of this TCR beta chain is a study of blood T cell repertoires in COVID-19 (dated by TCRdb to 2018 to 2020). Some background on the complete study: Collaborator samples came from the United States, Italy and Spain and covered acute and convalescent phases of COVID-19. A freely available public database, intended as a resource for researchers studying the immune response to SARS-CoV-2, is where the repertoires were released. Deeply sampled blood TCRbeta repertoires from subjects exposed to, actively infected with, or recovered from COVID-19 were included in the dataset. The samples were drawn from the first 160 participants of the ongoing ImmuneRACE study and from 1,254 subjects provided by 6 global collaborators. HLA class I and class II types, where available, came from metadata supplied by the sample provider rather than from assay-based typing. A de-identified subject ID, COVID-19 status, age in years and sex were almost always included in the sample metadata. The prospective study material was composed of cDNA or gDNA derived from T cells, B-cell-depleted T cells, or PBMCs.

Here is what the overall study found, with its caveats: How much clinical and demographic metadata was included differed by source and by participant, and the metadata was provided uncurated.

On this clone itself: What this receptor recognizes is not known. Base quality data are lacking; no much larger clone is found one base away.

TCRbeta CDR3 regions were amplified from genomic DNA by means of the immunoSEQ Assay, a bias-controlled multiplex PCR. Regarding the original processing steps: The number of nucleated cells in each sample was estimated by amplification of reference gene primers within the assay. To quantify the absolute abundance of each unique TCRbeta CDR3 rearrangement, sequence reads were collapsed and filtered. For each sample, productive Simpson clonality was calculated as the square root of Simpson's diversity index over productive rearrangements. TCRdb retrieved this table from immuneACCESS and kept in-frame rearrangements only. Not all clones are present; in checked studies, unresolved V genes account for under half, and no reason is known for the remainder. Clone size and the V and J calls come from that table; the DNA yielded D and trimming. For this sample there are about 300,000 clones; approximately 89% appear just once. 1.5% to 2% of the sample is in the top ten clones.

The germline V gene supplies CDR1 KGHSH and CDR2 LQKENI. The CDR3 numbers 15 residues from cysteine through phenylalanine. Solely the CDR3 DNA is kept, with 45 bases framed from the first base. V has 3 bases trimmed and J has 5 bases trimmed; junction bases matching no gene number 3. One collaborating source in Seattle enrolled patients while the patients were actively infected and followed the patients over time throughout the course of disease. Collaborating institutions collected whole blood in K2EDTA tubes following their own protocols. Collaborator samples were shipped for TCRbeta analysis as frozen whole blood, isolated PBMCs, or DNA extracted from either sample type.

Sequenced material: peripheral blood. The V and J genes are TRBV18 and TRBJ2-5; TRBD2 fits 13 bases in the junction. The sequence came from a woman aged 25 to 45 with COVID-19, enrolled during active disease. The sequenced DNA is TGTGCCAGCTCACCGGGACTAGCGGGGATGGAGACCCAGTACTTC. It codes for CASSPGLAGMETQYF.